The 18 T cell receptor beta chains below come from one sample, sequenced in a study of shared clonotypes between healthy human individuals. Only in-frame clones appear in the TCRdb table, and some are missing; sequencing was by immunoSEQ multiplex PCR. The table records over 400,000 clones, around 96% of them present only once. The sample comprised naive CD4+ T cells sorted from blood. Subset of the sample: CD45RA+ positively selected. These receptors all come from a woman aged 25 to 45 in good health.

This sequence joins TRBV19 and TRBJ2-5; D might be TRBD1 or TRBD2, each matching 5 bases. The end of the DNA fits TRBJ2-7 better, so the J call may be wrong. Per germline, CDR1 LNHDA and CDR2 SQIVND (reference sequence). The CDR3 extends over 15 amino acids. The chain's CDR3 is CASSIGHGAGYEQYF. In DNA, the CDR3 is TGTGCCAGTAGTATAGGACACGGGGCGGGCTACGAGCAGTACTTC.

With regard to this clone: In the same sample, other DNA sequences code for this CDR3. This chain connects TRBV2 to TRBJ1-5, with D uncertain. The germline CDR1 and CDR2 sequences are SNHLY and FYNNEI. CDR3 length: 13 amino acids. Trimming cost V 4 bases and J 3 bases, with 7 bases left between them. The CDR3 reads CASSVGNNQPQHF. The CDR3 DNA is TGTGCCAGCAGTGTAGGGAACAATCAGCCCCAGCATTTT. Filled out from reference TRBV2 and TRBJ1-5, the complete variable domain reads EPEVTQTPSHQVTQMGQEVILRCVPISNHLYFYWYRQILGQKVEFLVSFYNNEISEKSEIFDDQFSVERPDGSNFTLKIRSTKLEDSAMYFCASSVGNNQPQHFGDGTRLSIL.

J is TRBJ2-7 and V is TRBV18; 8 positions agree with TRBD1. V dropped 4 bases and J dropped 6; count of bases not matched to a gene: 2. Germline V gene lookup returns CDR1 KGHSH and CDR2 LQKENI. This CDR3 spans 12 amino acids. The DNA of the CDR3 is TGTGCCAGCTCACGGACAGGGTCCGAGCAGTACTTC. Its protein product is CASSRTGSEQYF.

This clone was found once. This chain joins TRBV19 and TRBJ2-7; perhaps TRBD1 as D (6 bases). The V end lost 2 bases, the J end lost 1 base, and 9 bases lay between the germline ends. CDR1 and CDR2 from the germline V gene are LNHDA and SQIVND (reference sequence). This CDR3 is 14 amino acids long. The CDR3 nucleotides read TGTGCCAGTAGTATAAACAGGGAATCCTACGAGCAGTACTTC. Its protein is CASSINRESYEQYF.

V gene TRBV5-1 combines with J gene TRBJ2-6; D is unclear. The CDR3 runs to 14 residues. Germline V lookup: CDR1 SGHRS, CDR2 YFSETQ. The V gene lost 0 bases and the J gene lost 10 bases, with 11 bases spanning the gap. The CDR3 reads CASSLGSPLNVLTF. The CDR3 DNA is TGCGCCAGCAGCTTGGGCTCACCTCTGAACGTCCTGACTTTC.

This chain connects TRBV28 to TRBJ1-1; D not certain. Trimming removed 0 bases at V and 6 bases at J, with 2 bases between. CDR3 length: 11 amino acids. The germline gives CDR1 MDHEN, CDR2 SYDVKM. Written as DNA, the CDR3 is TGTGCCAGCAGTTTATGGGCTGAAGCTTTCTTT. Amino acid sequence: CASSLWAEAFF.

CDR3 in DNA: TGTGCCAGCAGCTTTACTATCTACGAGCAGTACTTC. Encoded protein: CASSFTIYEQYF. The J gene is TRBJ2-7, the V gene TRBV7-2; D is uncertain. The CDR3 contains 12 residues. Germline lookup yields CDR1 SGHTA and CDR2 FQGNSA. V was shortened by 3 bases and J by 3 bases, with 6 bases between the two germline ends.

This clone was seen only once. The V call is TRBV6-1, the J call TRBJ1-4, with TRBD1 identical over 9 bases. V shed 8 bases, J shed 7 bases, and the junction held 11 bases outside the gene matches. The germline V gene encodes CDR1 MNHNS and CDR2 SASEGT. CDR3 length: 15 amino acids. CDR3 residues: CASDLSTGGSEKLFF. CDR3 DNA sequence: TGTGCCAGCGACCTCTCCACAGGGGGCTCTGAAAAACTGTTTTTT.

The chain recombines TRBV27 with TRBJ1-1; perhaps TRBD1 as D (6 bases). CDR1 MNHEY and CDR2 SMNVEV come from the germline V gene (reference sequence). The CDR3 is 16 residues long. With 5 bases removed from V and 5 bases from J, the gap between germline ends came to 21 bases. The CDR3 coding sequence is TGTGCCAGCAGTCCGTTACCATGGCAGGGGAGGACTGAAGCTTTCTTT. It yields the protein CASSPLPWQGRTEAFF.

This chain connects TRBV6-1 to TRBJ2-7; no clear D. CDR1 is MNHNS, CDR2 SASEGT, per germline. This CDR3 has 12 residues. Deletions cut 6 bases from V and 0 bases from J, with 6 bases between. The CDR3 nucleotides read TGTGCCAGCAGGGTTGGCTCCTACGAGCAGTACTTC. This sequence encodes CASRVGSYEQYF.

This CDR3 is CATSFQGSGYGYTF. The CDR3, as DNA: TGTGCCACCTCTTTTCAGGGATCGGGCTATGGCTACACCTTC. The gene calls are TRBV15 and TRBJ1-2; D is possibly TRBD1 (5 bases). The CDR3 is 14 residues long. The germline V gene encodes CDR1 LNHNV and CDR2 YYDKDF (reference sequence). The V gene lost 8 bases and the J gene lost 4 bases, with 17 bases spanning the gap.

CDR3 protein: CASTPPSGRAYNEQFF. The CDR3, as DNA: TGTGCCAGCACCCCACCGAGCGGGAGGGCTTACAATGAGCAGTTCTTC. The rearrangement joins TRBV28 to TRBJ2-1, with 10 bases that match TRBD2. Germline V CDR1 and CDR2: MDHEN, SYDVKM. This CDR3 has 16 residues. V gave up 7 bases and J gave up 4 bases; unmatched junction bases: 10.

The V call is TRBV6-5, the J call TRBJ1-1; D gene unclear. This CDR3 contains 14 residues. Trimming left V 7 bases short and J 0 bases short, with 12 bases between. Germline lookup yields CDR1 MNHEY and CDR2 SVGAGI. CDR3 sequence (DNA): TGTGCCAGCATTAAGGACGGGGTGAACACTGAAGCTTTCTTT. This encodes CASIKDGVNTEAFF.

The rearrangement links TRBV28 to TRBJ2-7; D gene uncertain. This CDR3 region has 13 residues. V lost 4 bases and J lost 7, with 14 bases in between. In germline, CDR1 is MDHEN, CDR2 SYDVKM. CDR3 nucleotides: TGTGCCAGCAGTTGGAGCACGCCTAAGGAGCAGTACTTC. Translating gives CASSWSTPKEQYF.

The V and J genes are TRBV10-3 and TRBJ1-1; no clear D. The germline CDR1 and CDR2 sequences are ENHRY and SYGVKD. V was shortened by 7 bases and J by 5 bases, with 8 bases between the two germline ends. The CDR3 totals 11 residues. This CDR3 is CAIKNATEAFF. For the CDR3, the DNA is TGTGCCATCAAGAATGCGACTGAAGCTTTCTTT.

This chain connects TRBV27 to TRBJ2-3; 11 positions agree with TRBD2. The CDR3 contains 19 residues. J lost 3 bases, V lost 3 bases, and 14 bases had no gene match. CDR1 MNHEY and CDR2 SMNVEV come from the germline V gene (reference sequence). The CDR3, as DNA: TGTGCCAGCAGTTTCCCTTACCTGGGACTAGCGGAGGGGACAGATACGCAGTATTTT. This sequence encodes CASSFPYLGLAEGTDTQYF.

The chain uses TRBV28 and TRBJ2-5, with D perhaps given as TRBD1 or TRBD2 (5 bases each). The better agreement between TRBJ2-7 and the DNA end casts doubt on the J call. The CDR3 loop spans 12 amino acids. Germline V gene sequence: CDR1 MDHEN, CDR2 SYDVKM. The CDR3 nucleotides are TGTGCCAGTTCGGGACGGACCTACGAGCAGTACTTC. This sequence encodes CASSGRTYEQYF.

The J gene is TRBJ2-7, the V gene TRBV18; 8 positions agree with TRBD1. The CDR3 loop spans 16 amino acids. J was trimmed by 5 bases and V by 6 bases; bases with no gene match: 15. Germline V gene lookup returns CDR1 KGHSH and CDR2 LQKENI. This CDR3 reads CASSYGQGLKRDEQYF. CDR3 DNA: TGTGCCAGCTCGTATGGACAGGGCCTTAAGCGGGACGAGCAGTACTTC.